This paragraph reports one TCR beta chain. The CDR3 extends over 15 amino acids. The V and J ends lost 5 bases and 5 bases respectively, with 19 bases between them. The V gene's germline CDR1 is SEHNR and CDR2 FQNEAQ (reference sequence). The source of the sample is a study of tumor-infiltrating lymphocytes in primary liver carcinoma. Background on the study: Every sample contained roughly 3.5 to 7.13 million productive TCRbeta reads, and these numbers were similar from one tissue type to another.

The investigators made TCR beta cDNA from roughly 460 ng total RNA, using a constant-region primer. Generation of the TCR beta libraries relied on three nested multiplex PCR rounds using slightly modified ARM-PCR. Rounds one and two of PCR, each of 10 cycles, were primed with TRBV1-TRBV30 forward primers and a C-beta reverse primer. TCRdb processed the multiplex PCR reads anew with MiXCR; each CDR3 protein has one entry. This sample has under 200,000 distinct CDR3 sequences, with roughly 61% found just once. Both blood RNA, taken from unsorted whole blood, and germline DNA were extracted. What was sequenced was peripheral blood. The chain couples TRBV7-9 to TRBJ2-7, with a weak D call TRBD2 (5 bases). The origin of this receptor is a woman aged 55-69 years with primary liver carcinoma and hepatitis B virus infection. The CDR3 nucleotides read TGTGCCAGCAGCACCACCTCTAGCAGTCCCCACGAGCAGTACTTC. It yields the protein CASSTTSSSPHEQYF.